Below, 21 T cell receptor beta chains from the same sample are listed, as sequenced in a study of blood T cell repertoires in COVID-19. Sequencing was performed with immunoSEQ multiplex PCR; in TCRdb, only in-frame clones are kept and a portion is missing. The sample has 110,000 to 150,000 clones, under 90% seen once; the top ten hold approximately 3.5%. The sequenced sample was peripheral blood. These TCRs come from a man between 65 and 79 years old who had recovered from COVID-19.

The chain carries TRBV2 and TRBJ2-7; 9 bases match TRBD1. The CDR3 has 14 amino acids. V lost 5 bases, J lost 6 bases, and 8 bases stayed unmatched. Germline assignment: CDR1 SNHLY and CDR2 FYNNEI. CDR3 loop: CASSLGQGVGEQYF. DNA for the CDR3: TGTGCCAGCAGTCTGGGACAGGGCGTCGGCGAGCAGTACTTC.

This clone was counted many times. The rearrangement uses TRBV6-6 and TRBJ2-7, with TRBD2 identical over 9 bases. Trimming cost V 4 bases and J 0 bases; bases outside gene matches: 1. This CDR3 is built from 14 residues. Germline V gene lookup returns CDR1 MNHNY and CDR2 SVGAGI (reference sequence). CDR3 in amino acids: CASSLGLASYEQYF. CDR3 in DNA: TGTGCCAGCAGTTTGGGACTAGCCTCCTACGAGCAGTACTTC.

This sequence joins TRBV7-3 and TRBJ2-1, with TRBD2 matching 13 bases. The CDR3 has 16 residues. J lost 6 bases, V lost 5 bases, and 7 bases had no gene match. CDR1 and CDR2 (germline): SGHTA, FQGTGA. The CDR3: CASSPGLAGAINEQFF. CDR3 nucleotides: TGTGCCAGCAGCCCCGGACTAGCGGGAGCTATCAATGAGCAGTTCTTC.

V gene TRBV5-4 combines with J gene TRBJ2-7, with 7 bases matching TRBD2. This CDR3 is 13 amino acids long. The V segment lost 4 bases and the J segment 1 base; nucleotides outside the gene matches: 2. Germline V CDR1 and CDR2: SGHNT, YYREEE (reference sequence). The CDR3 loop reads CASSGGSSYEQYF. The DNA of the CDR3 is TGTGCCAGCAGCGGCGGGAGTTCCTACGAGCAGTACTTC.

V is TRBV5-1 and J is TRBJ2-4; 14 bases line up with TRBD2. The CDR3 contains 19 residues. From germline, CDR1 is SGHRS and CDR2 YFSETQ. V trimming: 3 bases; J trimming: 8 bases; junction bases outside the gene matches: 16. This chain's CDR3 is CASSSTSGRAGSWGHIQYF. Written as DNA, the CDR3 is TGCGCCAGCAGCTCGACTAGCGGGAGGGCTGGAAGTTGGGGGCACATTCAGTACTTC.

The V call is TRBV29-1, the J call TRBJ2-5, with 12 bases fitting TRBD1. Germline CDR1 and CDR2: SQVTM and ANQGSEA. V dropped 7 bases and J dropped 5; count of bases not matched to a gene: 5. This CDR3 spans 13 amino acids. The CDR3 loop reads CSARDRGPETQYF. CDR3 bases: TGCAGCGCCCGGGACAGGGGGCCGGAGACCCAGTACTTC.

The chain employs TRBV7-9 and TRBJ1-2; weak D call: TRBD1 (5 bases). The V end was cut by 6 bases, the J end by 8 bases, with 28 bases between. This CDR3 spans 17 amino acids. CDR1 and CDR2 from the germline V gene are SEHNR and FQNEAQ (reference sequence). The DNA of the CDR3 is TGTGCCAGCAGGGGGCTTGGGGCGCGCGGAACTGCTAGGGGCTACACCTTC. Its protein product is CASRGLGARGTARGYTF.

The V gene is TRBV10-3, the J gene TRBJ2-1; TRBD2 matches at 11 bases. From germline, CDR1 is ENHRY and CDR2 SYGVKD. After removal of 8 bases from V and 4 bases from J, the junction contained 13 bases not matched to a gene. CDR3 length: 17 amino acids. CDR3 loop: CAIRGTAGTSGYNEQFF. CDR3 coding DNA: TGTGCCATCCGAGGGACAGCCGGGACTAGCGGTTACAATGAGCAGTTCTTC.

V gene TRBV29-1 combines with J gene TRBJ1-2; D remains unclear. V was clipped by 0 bases and J by 8 bases, with 13 bases between them. CDR1 and CDR2 from the germline V gene are SQVTM and ANQGSEA. The length of the CDR3 is 13 residues. The CDR3 coding sequence is TGCAGCGTTGAAGATCCGCCGAAACTCGGCTACACCTTC. Protein product: CSVEDPPKLGYTF.

V gene TRBV19 combines with J gene TRBJ1-4; no definite D call. The CDR3 is 13 residues long. CDR1 and CDR2 (germline): LNHDA, SQIVND (reference sequence). Deletions cut 8 bases from V and 8 bases from J, with 15 bases between. Here the CDR3 DNA reads TGTGCCAGTGGTGTACTAAGTGGGGAAAAACTGTTTTTT. Translating it yields CASGVLSGEKLFF.

The chain has TRBV11-2 and TRBJ2-3; 7 nucleotides line up with TRBD1. Germline V gives CDR1 SGHAT, CDR2 FQNNGV. V shed 5 bases, J shed 2 bases, and the junction held 4 bases outside the gene matches. The CDR3 runs to 14 residues. CDR3 DNA: TGTGCCAGCAGCCCGGGACAGCTCACAGATACGCAGTATTTT. Its protein product is CASSPGQLTDTQYF.

The rearrangement uses TRBV7-2 and TRBJ1-2; 7 bases are shared with TRBD1. Germline loops: CDR1 SGHTA, CDR2 FQGNSA. V lost 7 bases to trimming and J lost 4 bases; unmatched junction nucleotides: 6. This CDR3 is 13 amino acids long. CDR3 region: CASNPGGAYGYTF. The CDR3 DNA follows: TGTGCCAGCAACCCAGGGGGAGCCTATGGCTACACCTTC. Variable domain in full (rest from reference TRBV7-2 and TRBJ1-2): GAGVSQSPSNKVTEKGKDVELRCDPISGHTALYWYRQSLGQGLEFLIYFQGNSAPDKSGLPSDRFSAERTGGSVSTLTIQRTQQEDSAVYLCASNPGGAYGYTFGSGTRLTVV.

The rearrangement links TRBV19 to TRBJ2-3; TRBD2 matches 16 bases. The CDR3 has 19 residues. CDR1 LNHDA and CDR2 SQIVND come from the germline V gene (reference sequence). Trimming at V came to 5 bases and at J to 1 base, leaving 9 bases not matched to a gene. The CDR3 DNA sequence: TGTGCCAGTAGTCGCCTCGGGACTAGCGGGAGGGGAGGCACAGATACGCAGTATTTT. Its translation: CASSRLGTSGRGGTDTQYF.

The gene calls are TRBV9 and TRBJ1-6, with unresolved D. With 2 bases removed from V and 8 bases from J, the gap between germline ends came to 11 bases. This CDR3 region has 14 residues. Germline lookup yields CDR1 SGDLS and CDR2 YYNGEE. This chain's CDR3 is CASSVGNRDSPLHF. In nucleotides, the CDR3 is TGTGCCAGCAGCGTCGGGAACAGAGATTCACCCCTCCACTTT.

This clone has a single count. The V gene is TRBV12-3 or TRBV12-4, the J gene TRBJ1-1; D is perhaps TRBD1 (5 bases). There are 13 residues in the CDR3. The germline V and J ends were trimmed by 5 bases and 12 bases, with 19 bases remaining between them. CDR3 nucleotide sequence: TGTGCCAGCAGTGCCCTGGGGGGGAGTGTTTCTTTCTTT. It codes for CASSALGGSVSFF.

This clone was detected once. The chain has TRBV2 and TRBJ2-1; TRBD2 might be the D (6 bases). Germline V gene data show CDR1 as SNHLY and CDR2 as FYNNEI. This CDR3 is built from 16 residues. The germline V and J ends were trimmed by 3 bases and 2 bases, with 14 bases remaining between them. CDR3 bases: TGTGCCAGCAGTGAGCGGGCGGGAATAACCTACAATGAGCAGTTCTTC. Translating gives CASSERAGITYNEQFF.

This clone was recorded a few times. The V and J genes are TRBV30 and TRBJ2-3; a weak D match, TRBD2 (6 bases). The CDR3 contains 15 residues. The ends were cut back, 0 bases at V and 0 bases at J, with 10 bases in the middle. Germline-derived CDR1 and CDR2 are GTSNPN and SVGIG (reference sequence). This CDR3 is CAWSVGAGSTDTQYF. The CDR3 coding sequence is TGTGCCTGGAGTGTAGGGGCGGGAAGCACAGATACGCAGTATTTT.

The chain couples TRBV19 to TRBJ2-1; TRBD1 might be the D (6 bases). Trimming removed 5 bases from V and 6 bases from J, with 11 bases in between. The CDR3 contains 13 residues. CDR1 LNHDA and CDR2 SQIVND come from the germline V gene (reference sequence). This CDR3 is CASSGDRSNEQFF. The CDR3 DNA is TGTGCCAGTAGTGGAGACAGGTCCAATGAGCAGTTCTTC.

This clone came up once. The chain combines TRBV27 with TRBJ2-3, with 9 nucleotides matching TRBD1. The CDR3 runs to 19 residues. The V and J ends lost 4 bases and 1 base, in that order; junction bases with no gene match: 15. Germline loops: CDR1 MNHEY, CDR2 SMNVEV (reference sequence). The CDR3: CASSSYDRGRLAGTDTQYF. In nucleotides, the CDR3 is TGTGCCAGCAGTTCATACGACAGGGGGAGACTAGCTGGCACAGATACGCAGTATTTT.

The chain carries TRBV5-1 and TRBJ1-1, with TRBD1 matching 9 bases. V trimming: 4 bases; J trimming: 5 bases; junction bases outside the gene matches: 9. Germline V gives CDR1 SGHRS, CDR2 YFSETQ. This CDR3 spans 15 amino acids. In DNA form, the CDR3 reads TGCGCCAGCAGCCTCCTTACAGGGGGCCTTACTGAAGCTTTCTTT. Residues: CASSLLTGGLTEAFF.

This sequence joins TRBV5-8 and TRBJ2-3; TRBD1 matches 10 bases. With V trimmed by 4 bases and J by 3 bases, 5 bases remained unmatched. This CDR3 has 15 amino acids. Germline V gives CDR1 SGHTS, CDR2 YDEGEE. DNA for the CDR3: TGTGCCAGCAGCCGGCGGGACAGGGGAACAGATACGCAGTATTTT. It is translated as CASSRRDRGTDTQYF.